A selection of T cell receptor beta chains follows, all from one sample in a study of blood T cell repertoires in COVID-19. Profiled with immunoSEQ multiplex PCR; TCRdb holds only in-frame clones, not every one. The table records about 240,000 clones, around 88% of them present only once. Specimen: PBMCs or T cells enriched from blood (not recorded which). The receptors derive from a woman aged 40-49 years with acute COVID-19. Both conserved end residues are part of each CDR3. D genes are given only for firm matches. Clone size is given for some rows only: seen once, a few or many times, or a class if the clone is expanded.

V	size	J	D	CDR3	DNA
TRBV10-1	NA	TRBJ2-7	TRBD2	CASSDYGLAEVWEQYF	TGCGCCAGCAGTGATTACGGACTAGCGGAAGTCTGGGAGCAGTACTTC
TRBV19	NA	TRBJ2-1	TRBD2	CASCPSGDYNEQFF	TGTGCCTCCTGCCCTAGCGGTGACTACAATGAGCAGTTCTTC
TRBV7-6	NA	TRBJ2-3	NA	CASSTRDDTQYF	TGTGCCAGCAGCACTCGGGATGATACGCAGTATTTT
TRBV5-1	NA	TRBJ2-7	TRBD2	CASSSGLAVTYEQYF	TGCGCCAGCAGCAGCGGACTAGCGGTAACCTACGAGCAGTACTTC
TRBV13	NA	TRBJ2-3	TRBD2	CASSLVGLADTDTQYF	TGTGCCAGCAGCTTAGTTGGTCTAGCGGACACAGATACGCAGTATTTT
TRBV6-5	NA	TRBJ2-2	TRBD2	CASRIAGRMVGELFF	TGTGCCAGCAGGATAGCGGGGAGGATGGTCGGGGAGCTGTTTTTT
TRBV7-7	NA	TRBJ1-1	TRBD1	CASSLDRETEAFF	TGTGCTAGCAGCTTAGACAGGGAAACTGAAGCTTTCTTT
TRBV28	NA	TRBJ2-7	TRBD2	CASSLSGSKPYEQYF	TGTGCCAGCAGTCTGAGCGGGAGTAAGCCCTACGAGCAGTACTTC
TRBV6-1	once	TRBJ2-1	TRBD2	CASSAEGGLVVGEQFF	TGTGCCAGCAGTGCTGAAGGGGGACTAGTCGTCGGCGAGCAGTTCTTC
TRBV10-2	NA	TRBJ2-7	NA	CASSAQRALYEQYF	TGCGCCAGCAGTGCACAGAGAGCCCTCTACGAGCAGTACTTC
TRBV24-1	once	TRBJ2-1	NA	CATSVGRGVEQFF	TGTGCCACCAGTGTCGGGAGAGGGGTTGAGCAGTTCTTC
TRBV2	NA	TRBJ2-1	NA	CASSYRGGNEQFF	TGTGCCAGCAGTTACAGGGGAGGCAATGAGCAGTTCTTC
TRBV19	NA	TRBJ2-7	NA	CASSRASGTLSYEQYF	TGTGCCAGTAGTAGAGCTTCCGGGACACTCTCCTACGAGCAGTACTTC
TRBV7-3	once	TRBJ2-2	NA	CASSFGGPGTGELFF	TGTGCCAGCAGCTTCGGGGGACCCGGCACCGGGGAGCTGTTTTTT
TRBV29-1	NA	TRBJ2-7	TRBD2	CSVDSSGSSEQYF	TGCAGCGTTGATTCCAGCGGGAGTAGTGAGCAGTACTTC
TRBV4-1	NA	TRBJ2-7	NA	CASSLDSQYEQYF	TGCGCCAGCAGCCTGGACTCCCAATACGAGCAGTACTTC
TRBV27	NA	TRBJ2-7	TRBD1	CASSYRGQYEQYF	TGTGCCAGCAGTTACAGGGGGCAGTACGAGCAGTACTTC
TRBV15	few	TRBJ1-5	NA	CATSRGSSNQPQHF	TGTGCCACCAGCAGGGGCAGTAGCAATCAGCCCCAGCATTTT
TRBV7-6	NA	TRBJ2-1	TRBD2	CASSTQAGGSYNEQFF	TGTGCCAGCAGCACCCAAGCGGGGGGAAGCTACAATGAGCAGTTCTTC
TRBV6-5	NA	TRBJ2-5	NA	CASTLDRSGETQYF	TGTGCCAGCACCCTGGACAGAAGCGGAGAGACCCAGTACTTC
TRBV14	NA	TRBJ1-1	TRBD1	CASSHHDRGRISEAFF	TGTGCCAGCAGCCATCATGACAGGGGTCGGATCTCTGAAGCTTTCTTT
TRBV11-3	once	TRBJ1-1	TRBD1	CASSPRDRVLEAFF	TGTGCCAGCAGCCCCCGGGACAGGGTTCTTGAAGCTTTCTTT
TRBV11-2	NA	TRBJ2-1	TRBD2	CASSLDRLTSSNEQFF	TGTGCCAGCAGCTTAGATCGCCTGACTAGCTCCAATGAGCAGTTCTTC
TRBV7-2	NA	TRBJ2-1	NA	CASNEAGAPYNEQFF	TGTGCCAGCAACGAGGCAGGGGCCCCCTACAATGAGCAGTTCTTC
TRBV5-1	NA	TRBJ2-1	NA	CASSATANSYNEQFF	TGCGCCAGCAGCGCGACTGCTAACTCCTACAATGAGCAGTTCTTC
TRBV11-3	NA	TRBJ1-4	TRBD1	CASSLGRTGLREKLFF	TGTGCCAGCAGCTTAGGCCGGACAGGGTTGCGGGAAAAACTGTTTTTT
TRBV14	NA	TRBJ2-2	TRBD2	CASSKGLAGAPGTGELFF	TGTGCCAGCAGCAAGGGACTAGCGGGAGCCCCGGGGACCGGGGAGCTGTTTTTT
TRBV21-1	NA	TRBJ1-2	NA	CASSIKAEDKNYGYTF	TGTGCCAGCAGCATTAAGGCCGAGGACAAAAACTATGGCTACACCTTC
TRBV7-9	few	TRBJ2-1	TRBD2	CASSLALAGGFEQFF	TGTGCCAGCAGCTTAGCACTAGCGGGAGGGTTTGAGCAGTTCTTC
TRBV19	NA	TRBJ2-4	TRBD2	CASSIGAGEQAIQYF	TGTGCCAGTAGTATAGGTGCGGGAGAACAAGCCATTCAGTACTTC
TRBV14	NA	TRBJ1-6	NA	CASSKTEINSPLHF	TGTGCCAGCTCGAAAACAGAGATTAATTCACCCCTCCACTTT
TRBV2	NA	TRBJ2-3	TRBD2	CASSVSSGILDTQYF	TGTGCCAGCAGTGTGTCTAGCGGGATTTTGGATACGCAGTATTTT
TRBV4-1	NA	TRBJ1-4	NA	CASSYWRDVEKLFF	TGCGCCAGCAGCTACTGGAGGGATGTCGAAAAACTGTTTTTT
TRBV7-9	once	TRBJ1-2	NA	CASEIMGRGSYGYTF	TGTGCCAGCGAGATCATGGGCAGGGGTTCCTATGGCTACACCTTC
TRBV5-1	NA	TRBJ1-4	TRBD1	CASSLGQDNEKLFF	TGCGCCAGCAGTCTGGGACAGGACAATGAAAAACTGTTTTTT
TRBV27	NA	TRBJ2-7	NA	CASRPGTPAHEQYF	TGTGCCAGCAGACCCGGGACTCCTGCCCACGAGCAGTACTTC
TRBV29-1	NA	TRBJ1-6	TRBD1	CSVEANRGLGSPLHF	TGCAGCGTTGAAGCCAACAGGGGCCTAGGTTCACCCCTCCACTTT
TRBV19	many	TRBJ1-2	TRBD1	CASSASWTGGYEVYGYTF	TGTGCCAGTAGCGCTAGTTGGACAGGGGGCTATGAGGTCTATGGCTACACCTTC
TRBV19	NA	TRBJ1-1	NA	CASSISPSTQKMNTEAFF	TGTGCCAGTAGTATAAGCCCATCAACACAGAAAATGAACACTGAAGCTTTCTTT
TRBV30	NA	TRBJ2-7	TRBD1	CAWNMGQRYDEQYF	TGTGCCTGGAATATGGGACAGAGGTACGACGAGCAGTACTTC
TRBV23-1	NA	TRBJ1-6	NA	CASSLVREVFNSPLHF	TGCGCCAGCAGTCTTGTCAGGGAGGTTTTCAATTCACCCCTCCACTTT
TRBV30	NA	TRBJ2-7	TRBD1	CAWSKGQGGSYEQYF	TGTGCCTGGAGCAAGGGACAGGGAGGCTCCTACGAGCAGTACTTC
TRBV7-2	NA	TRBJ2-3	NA	CASSSLSVVSGYLDTQYF	TGTGCCAGCAGCTCGCTGTCGGTTGTGTCAGGGTACCTAGATACGCAGTATTTT
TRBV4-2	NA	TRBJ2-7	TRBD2	CASSQHPRDYPKSEQYF	TGTGCCAGCAGCCAACACCCACGGGACTATCCAAAAAGCGAGCAGTACTTC
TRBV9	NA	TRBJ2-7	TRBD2	CASSLTSVPYEQYF	TGTGCCAGCAGCTTAACTAGCGTTCCCTACGAGCAGTACTTC
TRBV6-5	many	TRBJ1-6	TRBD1	CASREGTGLSPLHF	TGTGCCAGCAGGGAGGGGACAGGGCTTTCACCCCTCCACTTT
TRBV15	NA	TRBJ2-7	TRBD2	CATSRPRAGGFNEQYF	TGTGCCACCAGCAGGCCCCGAGCGGGAGGTTTTAACGAGCAGTACTTC
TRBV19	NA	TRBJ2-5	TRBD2	CASSIRREGRETQYF	TGTGCCAGTAGTATTAGGCGGGAGGGACGGGAGACCCAGTACTTC
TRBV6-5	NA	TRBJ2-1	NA	CASSYTRDYNEQFF	TGTGCCAGCAGTTACACCCGGGACTACAATGAGCAGTTCTTC
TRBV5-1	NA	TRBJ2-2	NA	CASQNRSGELFF	TGCGCCAGCCAAAACAGGTCCGGGGAGCTGTTTTTT
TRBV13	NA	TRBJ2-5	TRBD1	CASSPRDSYQETQYF	TGTGCCAGCAGCCCTAGGGACAGCTACCAAGAGACCCAGTACTTC
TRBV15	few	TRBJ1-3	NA	CATSESRRGVGGNTIYF	TGTGCCACCAGCGAGAGTCGGCGGGGAGTAGGTGGAAACACCATATATTTT
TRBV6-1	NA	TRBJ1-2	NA	CASSDRGLGYGYTF	TGTGCCAGCAGTGACAGGGGTCTTGGGTATGGCTACACCTTC
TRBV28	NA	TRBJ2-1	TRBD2	CASSALAGASSYNEQFF	TGTGCCAGCAGTGCCTTAGCGGGGGCGAGCTCCTACAATGAGCAGTTCTTC
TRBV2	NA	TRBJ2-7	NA	CASSEEVDIGSVF	TGTGCCAGCAGTGAAGAAGTCGACATCGGGAGCGTCTTC
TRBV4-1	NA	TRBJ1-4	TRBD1	CASSRGDRATNEKLFF	TGCGCCAGCAGCCGTGGGGACAGGGCAACTAATGAAAAACTGTTTTTT
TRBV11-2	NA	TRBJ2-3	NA	CASSLSLAAGTDTQYF	TGTGCCAGCAGCTTATCCCTGGCGGCGGGCACAGATACGCAGTATTTT